This T cell receptor (beta chain) was identified in a study of T cells after yellow fever vaccination. The CDR3 runs 14 residues. Germline CDR1 MNHNY, CDR2 SVGAGI (reference sequence). It was through 5'RACE template switching that TCR cDNA was made, with a universal primer site and UMIs added. TCRdb called the 5' RACE reads again in MiXCR, with one record for every CDR3 protein. The sample consists of under 500,000 distinct CDR3 sequences, around 20% of them appearing once. In the case of this clonotype: Relative to the germline gene, one junction end is altered; a read error may explain this.

The receptor's source is a man between 18 and 35 years old who received the YFV17D yellow fever vaccine. The chain has TRBV6-6 and TRBJ1-1; D gene ambiguous. The sample was PBMCs, taken before the yellow fever booster vaccination. CDR3 sequence: CASSYSGMKTEAFF. For the CDR3, the DNA is TGTGCCAGCAGTTACTCGGGAATGAAGACTGAAGCTTTCTTT.